This T cell receptor beta chain was obtained from a study of Tregs in tolerant kidney transplant recipients. Study-wide points: Changing PCR primers prevented nucleotide comparison between some patients' samples.

The data were produced by immunoSEQ multiplex PCR, yet TCRdb's version contains in-frame clones alone and is incomplete. This sample has more than 90,000 clones, with roughly 93% found just once. As regards this clone: Its antigen is not identified.

Mixed chimerism was transient after nonmyeloablative marrow transplants from related graft donors. Deletions cut 6 bases from V and 3 bases from J, with 15 bases between. The length of the CDR3 is 14 residues. Per the germline V gene, CDR1 is LNHDA and CDR2 is SQIVND (reference sequence). The specimen comprised CD4+ T cells from blood (PBMCs), sampled 12 months after the transplant. V gene TRBV19 combines with J gene TRBJ2-7; D perhaps matches TRBD2 (5 bases). The clonotype originates from a human patient who received a combined kidney and bone marrow transplant. Some T cells may be provided by the graft donor. The CDR3: CASSRLRGSYEQYF. For the CDR3, the DNA is TGTGCCAGTAGCAGACTACGGGGAAGCTACGAGCAGTACTTC.